This TCR beta chain was captured in a study of T cell responses to AZD1222 COVID-19 vaccine. Background on the study: Second-dose groups at about 4 or about 12 weeks were pooled. Points from the study as a whole: Recipients of AZD1222 seropositive at baseline numbered only 5 to 7. Possibly, clonal diversity was underestimated; donors were largely white British and included more females.

Measured with immunoSEQ multiplex PCR; TCRdb has only the in-frame clones, and not every one. The data hold around 130,000 clones, with roughly 86% observed a single time. This CDR3 has 15 residues. Germline assignment: CDR1 SGHRS and CDR2 YFSETQ. With 4 bases clipped from V and 7 bases from J, the junction kept 7 bases outside the gene matches. On this clone itself: Its antigen is currently unknown.

The sample in question was peripheral blood, obtained on day 0 of AZD1222 vaccination. V gene TRBV5-1 combines with J gene TRBJ1-4, with 10 bases identical to TRBD1. This receptor was obtained from an adult in good health. The CDR3 loop reads CASSSGQGEGEKLFF. The CDR3 DNA reads as TGCGCCAGCAGCAGCGGACAGGGGGAAGGTGAAAAACTGTTTTTT.